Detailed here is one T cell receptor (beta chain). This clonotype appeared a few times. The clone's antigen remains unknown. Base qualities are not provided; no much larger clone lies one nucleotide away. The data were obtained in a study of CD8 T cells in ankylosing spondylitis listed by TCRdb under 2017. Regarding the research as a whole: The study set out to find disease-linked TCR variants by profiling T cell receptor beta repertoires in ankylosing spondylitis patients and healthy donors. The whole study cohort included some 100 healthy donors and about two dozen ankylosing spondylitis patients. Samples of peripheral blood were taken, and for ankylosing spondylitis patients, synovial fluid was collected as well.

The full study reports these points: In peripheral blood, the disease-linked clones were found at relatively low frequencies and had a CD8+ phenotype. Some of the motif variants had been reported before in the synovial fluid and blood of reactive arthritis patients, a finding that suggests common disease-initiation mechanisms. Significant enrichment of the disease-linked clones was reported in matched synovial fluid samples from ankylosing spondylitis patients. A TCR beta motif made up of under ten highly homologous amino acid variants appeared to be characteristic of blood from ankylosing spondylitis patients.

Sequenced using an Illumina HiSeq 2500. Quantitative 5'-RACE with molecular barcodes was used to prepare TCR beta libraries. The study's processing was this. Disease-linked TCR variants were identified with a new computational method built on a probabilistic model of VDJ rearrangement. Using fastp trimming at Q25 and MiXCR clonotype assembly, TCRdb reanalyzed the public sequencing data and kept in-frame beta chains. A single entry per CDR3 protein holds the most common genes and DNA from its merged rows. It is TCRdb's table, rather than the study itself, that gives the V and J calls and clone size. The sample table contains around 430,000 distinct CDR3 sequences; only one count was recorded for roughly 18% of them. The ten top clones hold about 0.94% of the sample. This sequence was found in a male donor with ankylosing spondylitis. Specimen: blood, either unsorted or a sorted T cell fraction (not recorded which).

The CDR3 is CASSSQGVPYNEQFF. Here is the DNA: TGCGCCAGCAGCTCACAGGGAGTTCCCTACAATGAGCAGTTCTTC. The sequence is built from TRBV5-1 and TRBJ2-1; TRBD1 is a weak D gene call, 6 bases matching. Taken from cysteine to phenylalanine, the CDR3 has 15 residues. This entry keeps only the CDR3 DNA: 45 bases, framed from base 1. The germline V gene specifies SGHRS as CDR1 and YFSETQ as CDR2. A distance of 12 bases separates the germline ends of V and J, which lose 3 bases and 2 bases respectively. The full variable domain, with segments outside the CDR3 supplied by the reference TRBV5-1 and TRBJ2-1 proteins, appears as KAGVTQTPRYLIKTRGQQVTLSCSPISGHRSVSWYQQTPGQGLQFLFEYFSETQRNKGNFPGRFSGRQFSNSRSEMNVSTLELGDSALYLCASSSQGVPYNEQFFGPGTRLTVL.